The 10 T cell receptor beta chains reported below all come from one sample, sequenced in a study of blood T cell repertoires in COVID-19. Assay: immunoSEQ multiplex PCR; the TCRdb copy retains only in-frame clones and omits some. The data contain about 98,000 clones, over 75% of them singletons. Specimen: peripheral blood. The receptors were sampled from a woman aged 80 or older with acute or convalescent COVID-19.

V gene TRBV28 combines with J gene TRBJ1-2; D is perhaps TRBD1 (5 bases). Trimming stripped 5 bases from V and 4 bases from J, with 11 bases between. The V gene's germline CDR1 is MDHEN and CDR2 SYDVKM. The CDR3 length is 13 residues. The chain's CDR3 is CASSPGGVYGYTF. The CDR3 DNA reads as TGTGCCAGCAGTCCCGGAGGGGTCTATGGCTACACCTTC.

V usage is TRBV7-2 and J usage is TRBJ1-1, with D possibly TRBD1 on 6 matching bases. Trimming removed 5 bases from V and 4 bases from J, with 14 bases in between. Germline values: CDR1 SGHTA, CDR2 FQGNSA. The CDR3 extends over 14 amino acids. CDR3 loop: CASSPQGFGTEAFF. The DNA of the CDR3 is TGTGCCAGCAGCCCACAGGGTTTCGGCACTGAAGCTTTCTTT.

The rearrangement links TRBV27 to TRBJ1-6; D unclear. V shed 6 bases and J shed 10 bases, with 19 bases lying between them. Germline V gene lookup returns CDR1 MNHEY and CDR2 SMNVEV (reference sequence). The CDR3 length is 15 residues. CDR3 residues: CASRLGSVLNSPLHF. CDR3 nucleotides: TGTGCCAGCAGGTTAGGCAGCGTCTTAAACTCACCCCTCCACTTT.

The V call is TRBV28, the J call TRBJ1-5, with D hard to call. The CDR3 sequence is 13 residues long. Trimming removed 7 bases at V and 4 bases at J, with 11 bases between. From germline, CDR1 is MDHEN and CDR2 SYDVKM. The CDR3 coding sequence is TGTGCCAGCACCGCGGGGAAAAATCAGCCCCAGCATTTT. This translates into CASTAGKNQPQHF.

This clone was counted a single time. The CDR3 nucleotides are TGTGCCAGCTCACAGACAGGGGGCGTGAGGTCCTACGAGCAGTACTTC. This translates into CASSQTGGVRSYEQYF. This chain connects TRBV18 to TRBJ2-7, with 10 bases that match TRBD1. Unmatched junction bases numbered 7, after V lost 4 bases and J lost 1 base. Germline CDR1 reads KGHSH; CDR2 reads LQKENI. The CDR3 length is 16 residues. The full variable domain, rest sourced from reference TRBV18 and TRBJ2-7, is NAGVMQNPRHLVRRRGQEARLRCSPMKGHSHVYWYRQLPEEGLKFMVYLQKENIIDESGMPKERFSAEFPKEGPSILRIQQVVRGDSAAYFCASSQTGGVRSYEQYFGPGTRLTVT.

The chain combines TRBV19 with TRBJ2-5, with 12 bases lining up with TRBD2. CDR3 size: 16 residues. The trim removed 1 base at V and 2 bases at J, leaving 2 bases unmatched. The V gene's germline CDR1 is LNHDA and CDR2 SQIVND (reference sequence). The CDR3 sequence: CASSIGLAGAQETQYF. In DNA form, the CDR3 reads TGTGCCAGTAGTATAGGACTAGCGGGGGCTCAAGAGACCCAGTACTTC. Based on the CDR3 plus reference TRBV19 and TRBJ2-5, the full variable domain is DGGITQSPKYLFRKEGQNVTLSCEQNLNHDAMYWYRQDPGQGLRLIYYSQIVNDFQKGDIAEGYSVSREKKESFPLTVTSAQKNPTAFYLCASSIGLAGAQETQYFGPGTRLLVL.

CDR3 amino acids: CASSWSLAGRNTGELFF. The CDR3 region has the DNA TGTGCCAGCAGCTGGTCCTTAGCGGGGAGGAACACCGGGGAGCTGTTTTTT. The J gene is TRBJ2-2, the V gene TRBV7-9, with TRBD2 matching over 8 bases. Per germline, CDR1 SEHNR and CDR2 FQNEAQ (reference sequence). This CDR3 region has 17 residues. Losses at the gene ends were 4 bases for V and 1 base for J; bases not matched to a gene: 8.

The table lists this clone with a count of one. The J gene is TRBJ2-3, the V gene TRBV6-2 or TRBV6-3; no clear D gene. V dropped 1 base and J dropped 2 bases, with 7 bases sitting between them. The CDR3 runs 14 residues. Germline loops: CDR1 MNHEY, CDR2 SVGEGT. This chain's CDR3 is CASSYLSVTDTQYF. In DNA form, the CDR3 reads TGTGCCAGCAGTTACTTATCGGTCACAGATACGCAGTATTTT.

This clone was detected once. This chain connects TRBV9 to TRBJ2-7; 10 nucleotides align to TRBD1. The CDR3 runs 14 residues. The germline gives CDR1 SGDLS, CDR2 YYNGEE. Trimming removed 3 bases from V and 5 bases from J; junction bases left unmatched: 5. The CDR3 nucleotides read TGTGCCAGCAGCGAGGGGACAGGGGTCGACGAGCAGTACTTC. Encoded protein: CASSEGTGVDEQYF.

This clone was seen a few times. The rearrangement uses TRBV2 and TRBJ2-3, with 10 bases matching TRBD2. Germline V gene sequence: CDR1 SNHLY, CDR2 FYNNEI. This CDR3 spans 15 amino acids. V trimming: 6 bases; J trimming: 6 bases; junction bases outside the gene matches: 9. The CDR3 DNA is TGTGCCAGCAGCCGGAGCGGGGGGGCAGGGGATACGCAGTATTTT. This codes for CASSRSGGAGDTQYF.